The clone carrying this T cell receptor (beta chain) turned up a few times. The antigen remains undetermined. Repertoires were generated with immunoSEQ multiplex PCR, while TCRdb's copy carries only in-frame clones and drops some. Of more than 20,000 clones in the sample, 80% to 90% are singletons; the top ten hold 12%. The source of the sample is a study of T cells in localized non-small cell lung cancer. Notes on the study in general: Of the tissues analyzed, uninvolved adjacent lung showed maximal T cell clonality, greater than tumor. Adjacent lung had a median approximately 57 of the 100 largest tumor clones.

The sequence derives from a man aged 40 to 70 with stage II squamous cell lung carcinoma. The source was PBMCs, collected before any cancer treatment.

CDR3 amino acids: CASSLGTGGVDGYTF. The CDR3 coding sequence is TGTGCCAGCAGCCTCGGGACAGGGGGAGTAGATGGCTACACCTTC. The chain recombines TRBV4-2 with TRBJ1-2; 11 positions match TRBD1. This CDR3 comprises 15 residues. CDR1 LGHNA and CDR2 YNFKEQ come from the germline V gene. V lost 4 bases, J lost 6 bases, and 7 bases stayed unmatched.